Presented here are 15 T cell receptor beta chains from one specimen sequenced in a study of T cells in Graves' hyperthyroidism and ophthalmopathy. RNA transcripts gave rise to amplified TCR beta CDR3 regions. TCR CDR3 underwent first-round RT-PCR with the HTBI primer set. TCRdb used MiXCR to reprocess the multiplex PCR reads, holding one entry per CDR3 protein. The data contain a few hundred thousand distinct CDR3 sequences, about 16% of them singletons. Sequencing used blood. The source of these receptors is a woman between 25 and 40 years old with Graves' hyperthyroidism.

The chain has TRBV29-1 and TRBJ2-7, with 12 bases matching TRBD2. The CDR3 spans 13 residues. CDR1 and CDR2 (germline): SQVTM, ANQGSEA. Trimming removed 5 bases from V and 7 bases from J; junction bases left unmatched: 6. The CDR3 DNA is TGCAGCGTTCGACTAGCGGGAGTGGGTGAGCAGTACTTC. It yields the protein CSVRLAGVGEQYF.

V gene TRBV14 combines with J gene TRBJ1-4; no reliable D call. In germline, CDR1 is SGHDN, CDR2 FVKESK. The CDR3 extends over 12 amino acids. Between the trimmed V and J ends, which lost 0 bases and 11 bases, there was a span of 7 bases. For the CDR3, the DNA is TGTGCCAGCAGCCAAGATCCCCGGAAACTGTTTTTT. As protein: CASSQDPRKLFF.

Only a few counts were recorded for this clonotype. The CDR3 DNA follows: TGTGCCAGAGGGGGGGGGGTTGGCTATGGCTACACCTTC. It translates to CARGGGVGYGYTF. The V gene is TRBV6-1, the J gene TRBJ1-2; possible D gene TRBD1, 6 bases. Per germline, CDR1 MNHNS and CDR2 SASEGT. Trimming shortened V by 9 bases and J by 4 bases, and 15 bases separated the two germline ends. The length of the CDR3 is 13 residues.

The chain uses TRBV28 and TRBJ2-5, with no clear D. CDR3 length: 11 residues. V was shortened by 8 bases and J by 10 bases, with 14 bases between the two germline ends. Germline assignment: CDR1 MDHEN and CDR2 SYDVKM. The CDR3 spells CASSLGKIQYF. CDR3 nucleotides: TGTGCCAGCTCCCTCGGAAAGATCCAGTACTTC.

J is TRBJ2-2 and V is TRBV4-1, with D perhaps matching TRBD2 (5 bases). Germline-derived CDR1 and CDR2 are MGHRA and YSYEKL. The V and J ends lost 4 bases and 2 bases respectively, with 17 bases between them. CDR3 size: 17 residues. CDR3 residues: CASSPLLASGNTGELFF. Written as DNA, the CDR3 is TGCGCCAGCAGCCCCCTTCTAGCCAGTGGAAACACCGGGGAGCTGTTTTTT.

In its sample, this clonotype was seen many times. CDR3 loop: CAIRRTGVKETQYF. Written as DNA, the CDR3 is TGTGCCATCAGAAGGACAGGGGTAAAAGAGACCCAGTACTTC. The chain recombines TRBV10-3 with TRBJ2-5, with TRBD1 matching 9 bases. CDR1 and CDR2 from the germline V gene are ENHRY and SYGVKD. This CDR3 has 14 amino acids. V gave up 6 bases and J gave up 3 bases; unmatched junction bases: 5.

This clonotype was found a few times. The rearrangement uses TRBV20-1 and TRBJ1-1; D remains ambiguous. The CDR3 loop spans 14 amino acids. With 1 base removed from V and 2 bases from J, the gap between germline ends came to 11 bases. CDR1 and CDR2 from the germline V gene are DFQATT and SNEGSKA (reference sequence). Here the CDR3 reads CSARVIALNTEAFF. CDR3 coding DNA: TGCAGTGCTAGAGTCATAGCACTCAACACTGAAGCTTTCTTT.

This clonotype was observed many times. The chain carries TRBV24-1 and TRBJ2-5, with TRBD2 as a possible D gene (6 bases). This CDR3 is built from 15 residues. The germline V gene has CDR1 KGHDR and CDR2 SFDVKD. Trimming left V 5 bases short and J 3 bases short, with 15 bases between. The CDR3 loop reads CATSGSSGLEETQYF. The CDR3 nucleotides are TGTGCCACCAGTGGTTCAAGCGGGTTGGAAGAGACCCAGTACTTC.

Ten or more counts support this clonotype. A junction boundary mismatches the germline segment, possibly from a read error. The chain joins TRBV7-7 to TRBJ2-7, with 7 bases aligning to TRBD1. CDR1 SSHAT and CDR2 FNYEAQ come from the germline V gene (reference sequence). CDR3 size: 14 residues. CDR3 coding DNA: TGTGCTAGCAGCCCGACAGGGTACTCCTACGAGCAGTACTTC. Translated: CASSPTGYSYEQYF. The full variable domain, rest sourced from reference TRBV7-7 and TRBJ2-7, is GAGVSQSPRYKVTKRGQDVTLRCDPISSHATLYWYQQALGQGPEFLTYFNYEAQPDKSGLPSDRFSAERPEGSISTLTIQRTEQRDSAMYRCASSPTGYSYEQYFGPGTRLTVT.

This clonotype was observed a few times. V is TRBV29-1 and J is TRBJ2-1, with 7 bases that match TRBD1. Germline V gene data show CDR1 as SQVTM and CDR2 as ANQGSEA. The CDR3 has 13 amino acids. V lost 7 bases and J lost 0; bases outside the gene matches: 3. The CDR3 sequence: CSGAGGSYNEQFF. CDR3 nucleotides: TGCAGCGGAGCAGGGGGCTCCTACAATGAGCAGTTCTTC.

This clonotype was counted a few times. The chain has TRBV5-6 and TRBJ1-1; D is unclear. V lost 4 bases and J lost 4, with 11 bases in between. Germline-derived CDR1 and CDR2 are SGHDT and YYEEEE. This CDR3 has 13 residues. Written as DNA, the CDR3 is TGTGCCAGCAGCACCGCCGCCGTCACTGAAGCTTTCTTT. Translated, it gives CASSTAAVTEAFF.

In its sample, this clonotype was seen a few times. CDR3 in amino acids: CSARVGSYNEQFF. DNA for the CDR3: TGCAGTGCTAGAGTCGGATCCTACAATGAGCAGTTCTTC. The chain employs TRBV20-1 and TRBJ2-1; D remains unclear. This CDR3 has 13 residues. The V end lost 1 base, the J end lost 1 base, and 5 bases lay between the germline ends. CDR1 is DFQATT and CDR2 is SNEGSKA in the germline V gene (reference sequence).

This clonotype has at least ten counts. The chain uses TRBV6-5 and TRBJ2-5; D is unresolved. The CDR3 has 17 residues. CDR1 and CDR2 (germline): MNHEY, SVGAGI. Trimming pared 0 bases from V and 4 bases from J, leaving 18 bases between. The CDR3 DNA follows: TGTGCCAGCAGTTACTCGAGTCCGCTCCCATCAAGAGAGACCCAGTACTTC. Encoded protein: CASSYSSPLPSRETQYF.

This clonotype was counted many times. The V and J genes are TRBV28 and TRBJ2-3; no clear D. This CDR3 comprises 11 residues. The V gene lost 3 bases and the J gene lost 4 bases, with 2 bases spanning the gap. Per germline, CDR1 MDHEN and CDR2 SYDVKM. The CDR3, as DNA: TGTGCCAGCAGTTTTTCAGATACGCAGTATTTT. Translating gives CASSFSDTQYF.

The chain has TRBV6-1 and TRBJ2-3; D may be TRBD1 or TRBD2 (6 bases each). Trimming cost V 6 bases and J 5 bases, with 18 bases left between them. CDR1 and CDR2 from the germline V gene are MNHNS and SASEGT. The CDR3 is 15 amino acids. The CDR3 nucleotides read TGTGCCAGCAGGCAAGGGGGACTCGGGAGAGATACGCAGTATTTT. Protein: CASRQGGLGRDTQYF.